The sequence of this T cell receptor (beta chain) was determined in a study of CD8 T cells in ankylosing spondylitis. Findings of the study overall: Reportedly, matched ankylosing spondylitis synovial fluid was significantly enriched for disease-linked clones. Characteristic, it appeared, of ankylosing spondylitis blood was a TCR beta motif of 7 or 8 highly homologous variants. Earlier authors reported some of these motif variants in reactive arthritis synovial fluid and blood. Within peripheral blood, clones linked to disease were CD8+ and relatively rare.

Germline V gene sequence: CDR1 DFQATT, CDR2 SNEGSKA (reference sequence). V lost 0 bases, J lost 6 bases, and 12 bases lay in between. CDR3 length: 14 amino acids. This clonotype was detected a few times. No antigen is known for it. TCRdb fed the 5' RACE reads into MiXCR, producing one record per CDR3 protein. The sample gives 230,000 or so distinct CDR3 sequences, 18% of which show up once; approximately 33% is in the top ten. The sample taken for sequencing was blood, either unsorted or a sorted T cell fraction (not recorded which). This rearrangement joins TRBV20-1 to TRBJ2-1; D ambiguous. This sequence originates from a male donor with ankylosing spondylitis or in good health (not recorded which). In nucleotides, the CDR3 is TGCAGTGCTAGAGATTTCGAGAAGGTCAATGAGCAGTTCTTC. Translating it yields CSARDFEKVNEQFF.